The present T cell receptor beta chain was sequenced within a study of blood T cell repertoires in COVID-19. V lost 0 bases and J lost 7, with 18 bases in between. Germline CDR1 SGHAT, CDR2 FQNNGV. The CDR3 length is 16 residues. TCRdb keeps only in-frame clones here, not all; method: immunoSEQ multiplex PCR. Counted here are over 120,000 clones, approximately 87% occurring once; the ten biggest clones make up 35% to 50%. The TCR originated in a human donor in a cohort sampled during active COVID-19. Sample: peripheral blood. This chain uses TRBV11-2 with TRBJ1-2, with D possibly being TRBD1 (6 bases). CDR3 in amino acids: CASSLDRQGILSGYTF. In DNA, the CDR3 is TGTGCCAGCAGCTTAGATCGGCAGGGGATATTGTCTGGCTACACCTTC.